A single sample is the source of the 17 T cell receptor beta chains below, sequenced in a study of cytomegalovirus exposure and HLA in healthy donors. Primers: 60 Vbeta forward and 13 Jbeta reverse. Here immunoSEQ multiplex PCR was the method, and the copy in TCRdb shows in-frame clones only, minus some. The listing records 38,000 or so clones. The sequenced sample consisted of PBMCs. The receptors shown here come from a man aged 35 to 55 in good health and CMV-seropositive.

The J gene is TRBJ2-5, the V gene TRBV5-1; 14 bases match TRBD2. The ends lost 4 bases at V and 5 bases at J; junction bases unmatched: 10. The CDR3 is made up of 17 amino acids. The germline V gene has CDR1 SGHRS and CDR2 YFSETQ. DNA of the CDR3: TGCGCCAGCAGCGGGGGACTAGCGGGAGTAAGAGGCGAGACCCAGTACTTC. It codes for CASSGGLAGVRGETQYF. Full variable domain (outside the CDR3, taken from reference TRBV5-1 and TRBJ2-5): KAGVTQTPRYLIKTRGQQVTLSCSPISGHRSVSWYQQTPGQGLQFLFEYFSETQRNKGNFPGRFSGRQFSNSRSEMNVSTLELGDSALYLCASSGGLAGVRGETQYFGPGTRLLVL.

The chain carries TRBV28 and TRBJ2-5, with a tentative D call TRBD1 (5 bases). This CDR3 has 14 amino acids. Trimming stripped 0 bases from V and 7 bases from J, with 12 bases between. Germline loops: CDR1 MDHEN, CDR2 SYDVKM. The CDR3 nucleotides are TGTGCCAGCAGTTTATGGTCAGGGTTGGGGACCCAGTACTTC. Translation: CASSLWSGLGTQYF.

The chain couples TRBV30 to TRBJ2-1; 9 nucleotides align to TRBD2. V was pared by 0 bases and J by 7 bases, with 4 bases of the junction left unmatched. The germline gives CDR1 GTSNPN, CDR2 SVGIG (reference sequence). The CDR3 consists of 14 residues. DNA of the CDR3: TGTGCCTGGAGTGTACTTAGCGGGAGTAATGAGCAGTTCTTC. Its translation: CAWSVLSGSNEQFF. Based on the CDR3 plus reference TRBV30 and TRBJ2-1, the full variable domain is SQTIHQWPATLVQPVGSPLSLECTVEGTSNPNLYWYRQAAGRGLQLLFYSVGIGQISSEVPQNLSASRPQDRQFILSSKKLLLSDSGFYLCAWSVLSGSNEQFFGPGTRLTVL.

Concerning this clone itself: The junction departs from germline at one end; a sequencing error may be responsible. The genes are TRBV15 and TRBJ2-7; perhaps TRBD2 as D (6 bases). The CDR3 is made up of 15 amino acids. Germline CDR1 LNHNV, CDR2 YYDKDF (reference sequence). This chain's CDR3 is CATSGFIGGNYGQYF. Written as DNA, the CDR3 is TGTGCCACCAGCGGGTTCATTGGCGGGAACTACGGGCAGTACTTC.

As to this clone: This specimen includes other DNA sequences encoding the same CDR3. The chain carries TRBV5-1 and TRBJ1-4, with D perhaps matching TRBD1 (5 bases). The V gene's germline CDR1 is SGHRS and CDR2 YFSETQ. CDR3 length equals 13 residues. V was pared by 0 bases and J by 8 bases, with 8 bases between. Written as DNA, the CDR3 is TGCGCCAGCAGCTTGGGATCAGGGGAAAAACTGTTTTTT. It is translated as CASSLGSGEKLFF. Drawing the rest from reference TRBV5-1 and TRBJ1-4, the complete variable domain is KAGVTQTPRYLIKTRGQQVTLSCSPISGHRSVSWYQQTPGQGLQFLFEYFSETQRNKGNFPGRFSGRQFSNSRSEMNVSTLELGDSALYLCASSLGSGEKLFFGSGTQLSVL.

The CDR3 loop is CASSSPSRELTDEQFF. The CDR3, as DNA: TGTGCCAGCAGCTCGCCATCGCGGGAGCTTACGGATGAGCAGTTCTTC. This chain links TRBV13 with TRBJ2-1; 7 nucleotides match TRBD2. V was pared by 4 bases and J by 8 bases, with 14 bases of the junction left unmatched. The CDR3 sequence is 16 residues long. Germline assignment: CDR1 PRHDT and CDR2 FYEKMQ (reference sequence).

CDR3 sequence: CASSLSSGTGVGYTF. The DNA for the CDR3 is TGTGCCAGCAGTTTATCCAGCGGGACAGGGGTTGGCTACACCTTC. The chain employs TRBV27 and TRBJ1-2, with 10 bases aligning to TRBD1. Looked up from germline, CDR1 is MNHEY and CDR2 is SMNVEV (reference sequence). Trimming removed 0 bases from V and 7 bases from J; junction bases left unmatched: 5. CDR3 length: 15 residues.

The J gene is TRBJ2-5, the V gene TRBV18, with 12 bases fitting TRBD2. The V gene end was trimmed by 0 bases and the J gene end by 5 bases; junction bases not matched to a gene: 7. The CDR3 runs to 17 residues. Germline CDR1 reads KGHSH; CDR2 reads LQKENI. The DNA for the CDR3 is TGTGCCAGCTCACCACCAAAGACTAGCGGGAGTGGGGAGACCCAGTACTTC. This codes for CASSPPKTSGSGETQYF.

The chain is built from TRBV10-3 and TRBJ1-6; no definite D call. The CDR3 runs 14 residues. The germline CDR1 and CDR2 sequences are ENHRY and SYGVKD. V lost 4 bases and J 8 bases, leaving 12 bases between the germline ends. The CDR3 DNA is TGTGCCATCAGTGCCGCTCCGAGGGATTCACCCCTCCACTTT. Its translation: CAISAAPRDSPLHF.

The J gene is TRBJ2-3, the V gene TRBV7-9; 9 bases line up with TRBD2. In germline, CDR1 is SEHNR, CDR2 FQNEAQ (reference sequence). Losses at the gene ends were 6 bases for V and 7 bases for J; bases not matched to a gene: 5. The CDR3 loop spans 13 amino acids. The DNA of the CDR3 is TGTGCCAGCAGAAGGACTAGCGACTATACGCAGTATTTT. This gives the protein CASRRTSDYTQYF. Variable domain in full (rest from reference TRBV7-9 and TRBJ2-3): DTGVSQNPRHKITKRGQNVTFRCDPISEHNRLYWYRQTLGQGPEFLTYFQNEAQLEKSRLLSDRFSAERPKGSFSTLEIQRTEQGDSAMYLCASRRTSDYTQYFGPGTRLTVL.

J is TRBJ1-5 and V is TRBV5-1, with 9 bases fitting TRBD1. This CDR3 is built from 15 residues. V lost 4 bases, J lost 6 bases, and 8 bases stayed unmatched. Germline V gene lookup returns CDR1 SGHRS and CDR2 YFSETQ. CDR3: CASSQTGGIGQPQHF. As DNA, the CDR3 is TGCGCCAGCAGCCAGACAGGGGGGATCGGTCAGCCCCAGCATTTT.

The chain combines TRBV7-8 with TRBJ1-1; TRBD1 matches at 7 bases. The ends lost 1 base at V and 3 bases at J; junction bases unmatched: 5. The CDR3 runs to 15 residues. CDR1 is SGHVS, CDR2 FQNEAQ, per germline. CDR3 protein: CASSLGRQGDTEAFF. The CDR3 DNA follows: TGTGCCAGCAGCTTAGGGCGGCAGGGGGACACTGAAGCTTTCTTT.

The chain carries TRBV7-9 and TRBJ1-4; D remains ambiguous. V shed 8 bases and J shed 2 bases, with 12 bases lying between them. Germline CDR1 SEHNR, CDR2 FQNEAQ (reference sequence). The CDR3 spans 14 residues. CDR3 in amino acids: CASSQRSTNEKLFF. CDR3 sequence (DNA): TGTGCCAGCTCGCAGAGGTCGACTAATGAAAAACTGTTTTTT.

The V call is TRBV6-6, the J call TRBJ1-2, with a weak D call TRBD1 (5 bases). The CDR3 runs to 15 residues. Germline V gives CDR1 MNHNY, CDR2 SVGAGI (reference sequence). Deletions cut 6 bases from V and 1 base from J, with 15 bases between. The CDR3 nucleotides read TGTGCCAGCAGGCCTCCGGGGGAGGGTAACTATGGCTACACCTTC. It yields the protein CASRPPGEGNYGYTF.

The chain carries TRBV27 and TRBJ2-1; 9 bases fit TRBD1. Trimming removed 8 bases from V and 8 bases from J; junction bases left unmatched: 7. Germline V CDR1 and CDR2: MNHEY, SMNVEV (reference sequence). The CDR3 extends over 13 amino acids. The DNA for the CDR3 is TGTGCCAGCGGAACAACAGGGGGCTATGAGCAGTTCTTC. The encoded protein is CASGTTGGYEQFF.

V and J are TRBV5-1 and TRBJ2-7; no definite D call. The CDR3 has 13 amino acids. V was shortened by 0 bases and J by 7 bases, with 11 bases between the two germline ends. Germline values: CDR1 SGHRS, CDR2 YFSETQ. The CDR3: CASSLVSSGEQYF. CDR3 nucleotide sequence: TGCGCCAGCAGCTTGGTATCCTCCGGTGAGCAGTACTTC.

In nucleotides, the CDR3 is TGTGCCAGCAGTGATATTACAACTAACTATGGCTACACCTTC. This translates into CASSDITTNYGYTF. The V gene is TRBV2, the J gene TRBJ1-2; D remains unclear. The CDR3 spans 14 residues. V lost 3 bases and J lost 0, with 8 bases in between. The germline V gene encodes CDR1 SNHLY and CDR2 FYNNEI.